This T cell receptor beta chain was captured by sequencing in a study of cytomegalovirus exposure and HLA in healthy donors. At the level of the study: An analysis done earlier identified 90 million to 120 million unique TCR beta sequences from about 179 million T cells.

Remarks on this clone: Its specificity is not known.

The PCR employed 60 Vbeta primers together with 13 Jbeta primers. Profiled with immunoSEQ multiplex PCR; TCRdb holds only in-frame clones, not every one. This table holds some 130,000 clones, more than 70% found once. The germline V gene has CDR1 SGHRS and CDR2 YFSETQ. This CDR3 comprises 19 residues. With V trimmed by 5 bases and J by 2 bases, 16 bases remained unmatched. Study findings and constraints: Presence/absence analyses supposed approximately even sequencing depth among donors. Accounts indicate the classifier identified cytomegalovirus status with strong specificity and sensitivity. In a later analysis, CMV-associated beta chains were mostly HLA-associated, it appeared.

This TCR was recovered from a man in his forties in good health and CMV-seronegative. The sample consisted of PBMCs. This chain links TRBV5-1 with TRBJ2-5; 12 nucleotides align to TRBD1. CDR3 amino acids: CASRSRDRGPPSAQETQYF. CDR3 nucleotide sequence: TGCGCCAGCAGAAGTAGGGACAGGGGGCCTCCTTCGGCTCAAGAGACCCAGTACTTC.